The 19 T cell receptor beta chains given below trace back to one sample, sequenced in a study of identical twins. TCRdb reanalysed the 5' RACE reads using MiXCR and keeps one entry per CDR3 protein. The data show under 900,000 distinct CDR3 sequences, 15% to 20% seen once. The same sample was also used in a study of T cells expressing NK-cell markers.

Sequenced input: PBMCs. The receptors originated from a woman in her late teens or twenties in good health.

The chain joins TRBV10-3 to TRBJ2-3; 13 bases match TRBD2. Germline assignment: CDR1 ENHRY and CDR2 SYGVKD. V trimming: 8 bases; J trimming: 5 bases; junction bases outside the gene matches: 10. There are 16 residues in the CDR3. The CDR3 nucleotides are TGTGCCATCGGGGGACTAGCGGGATCCCAAGGAGATACGCAGTATTTT. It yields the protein CAIGGLAGSQGDTQYF.

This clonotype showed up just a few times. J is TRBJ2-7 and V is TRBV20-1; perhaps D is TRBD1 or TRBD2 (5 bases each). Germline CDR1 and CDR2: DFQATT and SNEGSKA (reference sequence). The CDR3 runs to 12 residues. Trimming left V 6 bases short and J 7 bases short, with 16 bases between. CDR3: CSAGPGQLEQYF. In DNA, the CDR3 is TGCAGTGCCGGACCGGGGCAGTTAGAGCAGTACTTC.

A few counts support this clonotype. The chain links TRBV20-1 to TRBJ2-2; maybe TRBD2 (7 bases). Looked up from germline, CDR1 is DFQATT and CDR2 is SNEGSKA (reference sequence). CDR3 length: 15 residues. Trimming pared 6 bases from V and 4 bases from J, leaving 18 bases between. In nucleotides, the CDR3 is TGCAGTGCCCCGGCCGGGGGGCCGGGCACCGGGGAGCTGTTTTTT. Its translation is CSAPAGGPGTGELFF.

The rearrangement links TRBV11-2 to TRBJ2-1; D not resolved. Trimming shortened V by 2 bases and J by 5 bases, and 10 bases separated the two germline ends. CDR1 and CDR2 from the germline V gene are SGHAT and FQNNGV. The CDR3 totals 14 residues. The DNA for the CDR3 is TGTGCCAGCAGCTTATCGTCTGCCAACAATGAGCAGTTCTTC. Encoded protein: CASSLSSANNEQFF.

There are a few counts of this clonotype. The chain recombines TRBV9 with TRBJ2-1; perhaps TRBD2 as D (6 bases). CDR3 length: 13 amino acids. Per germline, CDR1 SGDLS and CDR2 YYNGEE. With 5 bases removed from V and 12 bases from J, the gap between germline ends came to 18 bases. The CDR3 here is CASSGTDNEWQFF. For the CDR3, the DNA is TGTGCCAGCAGTGGGACTGATAATGAGTGGCAGTTCTTC. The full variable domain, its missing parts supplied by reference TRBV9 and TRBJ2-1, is DSGVTQTPKHLITATGQRVTLRCSPRSGDLSVYWYQQSLDQGLQFLIQYYNGEERAKGNILERFSAQQFPDLHSELNLSSLELGDSALYFCASSGTDNEWQFFGPGTRLTVL.

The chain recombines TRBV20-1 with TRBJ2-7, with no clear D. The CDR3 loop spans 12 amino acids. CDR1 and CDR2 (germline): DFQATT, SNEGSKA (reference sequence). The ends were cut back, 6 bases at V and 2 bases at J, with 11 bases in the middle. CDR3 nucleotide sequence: TGCAGTGCCGAGGACGGGCCCTACGAGCAGTACTTC. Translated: CSAEDGPYEQYF.

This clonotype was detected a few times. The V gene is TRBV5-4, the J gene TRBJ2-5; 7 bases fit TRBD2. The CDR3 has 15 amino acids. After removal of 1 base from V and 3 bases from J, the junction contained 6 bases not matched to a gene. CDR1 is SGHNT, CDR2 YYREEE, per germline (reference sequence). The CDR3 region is CASSLTGTSEETQYF. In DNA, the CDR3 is TGTGCCAGCAGCTTGACCGGCACTAGCGAAGAGACCCAGTACTTC. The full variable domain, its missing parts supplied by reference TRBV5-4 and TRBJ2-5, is ETGVTQSPTHLIKTRGQQVTLRCSSQSGHNTVSWYQQALGQGPQFIFQYYREEENGRGNFPPRFSGLQFPNYSSELNVNALELDDSALYLCASSLTGTSEETQYFGPGTRLLVL.

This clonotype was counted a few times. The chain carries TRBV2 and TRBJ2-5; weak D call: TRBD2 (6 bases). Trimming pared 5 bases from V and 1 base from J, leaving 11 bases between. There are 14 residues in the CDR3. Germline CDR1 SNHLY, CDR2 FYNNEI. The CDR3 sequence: CASSRDSVQETQYF. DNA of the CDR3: TGTGCCAGCAGTAGGGACTCTGTCCAAGAGACCCAGTACTTC. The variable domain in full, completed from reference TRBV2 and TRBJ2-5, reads EPEVTQTPSHQVTQMGQEVILRCVPISNHLYFYWYRQILGQKVEFLVSFYNNEISEKSEIFDDQFSVERPDGSNFTLKIRSTKLEDSAMYFCASSRDSVQETQYFGPGTRLLVL.

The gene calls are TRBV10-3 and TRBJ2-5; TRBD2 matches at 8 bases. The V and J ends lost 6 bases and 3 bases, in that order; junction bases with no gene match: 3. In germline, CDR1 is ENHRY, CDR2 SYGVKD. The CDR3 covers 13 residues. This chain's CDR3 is CAISGGAKETQYF. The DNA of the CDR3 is TGTGCCATCAGCGGGGGGGCGAAAGAGACCCAGTACTTC.

The CDR3 spells CASSQGPTSYEQYF. DNA of the CDR3: TGTGCCAGCAGCCAGGGACCTACCTCCTACGAGCAGTACTTC. The chain couples TRBV7-9 to TRBJ2-7; either TRBD1 or TRBD2 may supply D (5 bases each). The V gene's germline CDR1 is SEHNR and CDR2 FQNEAQ (reference sequence). The CDR3 has 14 amino acids. V shed 5 bases and J shed 0 bases, with 11 bases lying between them.

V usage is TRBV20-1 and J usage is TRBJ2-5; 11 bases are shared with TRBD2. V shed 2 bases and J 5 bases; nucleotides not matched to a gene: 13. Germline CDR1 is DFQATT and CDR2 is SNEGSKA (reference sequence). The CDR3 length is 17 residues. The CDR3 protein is CSARTLDSGRALETQYF. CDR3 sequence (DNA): TGCAGTGCTAGAACTCTAGATAGCGGGAGGGCCTTGGAGACCCAGTACTTC.

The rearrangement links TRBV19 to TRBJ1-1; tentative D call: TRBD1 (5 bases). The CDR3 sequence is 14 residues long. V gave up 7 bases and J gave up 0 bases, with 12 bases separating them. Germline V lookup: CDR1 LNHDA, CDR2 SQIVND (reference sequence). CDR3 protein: CASTMGQLNTEAFF. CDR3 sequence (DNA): TGTGCCAGTACCATGGGGCAATTGAACACTGAAGCTTTCTTT.

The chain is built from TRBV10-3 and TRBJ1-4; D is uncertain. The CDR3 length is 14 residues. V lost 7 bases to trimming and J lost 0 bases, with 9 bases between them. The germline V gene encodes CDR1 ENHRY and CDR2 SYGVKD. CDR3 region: CAINIDATNEKLFF. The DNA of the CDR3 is TGTGCCATCAACATCGATGCAACTAATGAAAAACTGTTTTTT.

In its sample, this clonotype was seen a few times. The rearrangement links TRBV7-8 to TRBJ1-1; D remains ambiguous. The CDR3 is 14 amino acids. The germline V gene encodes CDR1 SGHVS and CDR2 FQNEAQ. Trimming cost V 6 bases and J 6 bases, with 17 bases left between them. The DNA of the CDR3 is TGTGCCAGCAGTCAGCCTCCCGGTCGGGCTGAAGCTTTCTTT. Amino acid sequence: CASSQPPGRAEAFF.

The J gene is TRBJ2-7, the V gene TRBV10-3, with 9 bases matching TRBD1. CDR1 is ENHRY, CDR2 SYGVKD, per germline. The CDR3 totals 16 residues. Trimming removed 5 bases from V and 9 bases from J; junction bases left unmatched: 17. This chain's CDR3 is CAISPGTGRGGGRQYF. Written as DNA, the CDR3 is TGTGCCATCAGTCCCGGGACAGGGAGAGGTGGAGGTAGGCAGTACTTC.

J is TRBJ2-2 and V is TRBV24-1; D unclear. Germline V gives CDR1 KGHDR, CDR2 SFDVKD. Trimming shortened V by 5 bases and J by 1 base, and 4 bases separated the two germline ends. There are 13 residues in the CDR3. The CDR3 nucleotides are TGTGCCACCAGTGGGGGGAACACCGGGGAGCTGTTTTTT. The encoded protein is CATSGGNTGELFF.

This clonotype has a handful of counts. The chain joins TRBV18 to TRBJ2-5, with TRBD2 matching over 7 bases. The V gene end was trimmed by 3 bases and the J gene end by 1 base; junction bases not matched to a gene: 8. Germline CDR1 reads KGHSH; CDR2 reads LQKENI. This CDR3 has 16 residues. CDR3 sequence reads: CASSPSFGLVQETQYF. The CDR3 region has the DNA TGTGCCAGCTCACCCTCTTTCGGACTAGTCCAAGAGACCCAGTACTTC. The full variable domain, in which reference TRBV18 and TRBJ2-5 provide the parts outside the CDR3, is NAGVMQNPRHLVRRRGQEARLRCSPMKGHSHVYWYRQLPEEGLKFMVYLQKENIIDESGMPKERFSAEFPKEGPSILRIQQVVRGDSAAYFCASSPSFGLVQETQYFGPGTRLLVL.

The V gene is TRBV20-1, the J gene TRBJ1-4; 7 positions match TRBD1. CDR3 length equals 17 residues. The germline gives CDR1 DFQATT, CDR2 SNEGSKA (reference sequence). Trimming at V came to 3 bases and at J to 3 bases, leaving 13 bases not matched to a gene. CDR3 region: CSASPQAGGTANEKLFF. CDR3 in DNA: TGCAGTGCTAGTCCCCAGGCAGGGGGTACGGCTAATGAAAAACTGTTTTTT.

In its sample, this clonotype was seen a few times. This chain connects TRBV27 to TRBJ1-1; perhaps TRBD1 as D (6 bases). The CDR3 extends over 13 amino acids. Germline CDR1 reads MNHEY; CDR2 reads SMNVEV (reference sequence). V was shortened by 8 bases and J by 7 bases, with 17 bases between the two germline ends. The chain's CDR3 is CASAPTGLFEAFF. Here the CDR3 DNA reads TGTGCCAGCGCTCCCACAGGGCTATTTGAAGCTTTCTTT.